Listed here are 21 T cell receptor beta chains from one sample, sequenced in a study of blood T cell repertoires in COVID-19. The assay was immunoSEQ multiplex PCR, and TCRdb's table has in-frame clones only and misses some. In the table there are 200,000 to 300,000 clones, 75% to 95% of which are singletons. The sequenced sample consisted of peripheral blood. The receptors stem from a person aged 18 to 30 with COVID-19, enrolled during active disease.

This clone was picked up one time. V gene TRBV4-3 combines with J gene TRBJ1-6, with TRBD1 matching 7 bases. J was trimmed by 3 bases and V by 0 bases; bases with no gene match: 2. CDR1 is LGHNA and CDR2 is YSLEER in the germline V gene. This CDR3 region has 16 residues. This CDR3 reads CASSQDRTGYNSPLHF. In DNA, the CDR3 is TGCGCCAGCAGCCAAGATCGGACAGGCTATAATTCACCCCTCCACTTT.

The rearrangement uses TRBV29-1 and TRBJ1-1; D remains ambiguous. CDR1 and CDR2 (germline): SQVTM, ANQGSEA. The CDR3 has 13 amino acids. Trimming pared 6 bases from V and 3 bases from J, leaving 14 bases between. Here the CDR3 DNA reads TGCAGCGTCCCAAGTGGGGAGGACACTGAAGCTTTCTTT. This sequence encodes CSVPSGEDTEAFF.

This chain joins TRBV7-6 and TRBJ2-7, with TRBD1 matching over 7 bases. The V gene end was trimmed by 5 bases and the J gene end by 5 bases; junction bases not matched to a gene: 15. From germline, CDR1 is SGHVS and CDR2 FNYEAQ. The CDR3 has 16 residues. The CDR3 DNA reads TGTGCCAGCAGCCCAGTGCTAGGGGGCGGTTCGGACGAGCAGTACTTC. It specifies CASSPVLGGGSDEQYF.

The gene calls are TRBV5-1 and TRBJ2-4; D perhaps matches TRBD2 (6 bases). V lost 2 bases and J 6 bases, leaving 15 bases between the germline ends. The CDR3 spans 15 residues. Germline values: CDR1 SGHRS, CDR2 YFSETQ. DNA for the CDR3: TGCGCCAGCAGCTTCTCCGGGCTAGCGTCAAACATTCAGTACTTC. It yields the protein CASSFSGLASNIQYF.

The chain links TRBV4-2 to TRBJ2-7; the D gene is possibly TRBD1 (5 bases). Germline CDR1 reads LGHNA; CDR2 reads YNFKEQ. V was clipped by 0 bases and J by 3 bases, with 12 bases between them. This CDR3 comprises 15 residues. The CDR3 spells CASSQDDGQGYEQYF. The CDR3 region has the DNA TGTGCCAGCAGCCAAGATGATGGCCAGGGCTACGAGCAGTACTTC.

V is TRBV7-3 and J is TRBJ2-3; TRBD1 might be the D (6 bases). Germline V gene data show CDR1 as SGHTA and CDR2 as FQGTGA. The length of the CDR3 is 15 residues. V lost 2 bases and J 2 bases, leaving 11 bases between the germline ends. The CDR3, as DNA: TGTGCCAGCAGCTTATATGCAGGGGACACAGATACGCAGTATTTT. Protein product: CASSLYAGDTDTQYF.

This clone appeared a few times. The chain employs TRBV10-3 and TRBJ1-1, with 7 bases lining up with TRBD1. Germline V gene data show CDR1 as ENHRY and CDR2 as SYGVKD. CDR3 size: 17 residues. Trimming cost V 1 base and J 0 bases; bases outside gene matches: 8. The CDR3 nucleotides read TGTGCCATCAGTGAGTTGAGAATGGGACAGTTGAACACTGAAGCTTTCTTT. It encodes CAISELRMGQLNTEAFF.

The chain recombines TRBV5-1 with TRBJ1-5; 7 nucleotides line up with TRBD1. Germline V gene lookup returns CDR1 SGHRS and CDR2 YFSETQ. J lost 3 bases, V lost 1 base, and 13 bases had no gene match. This CDR3 contains 18 residues. The CDR3 reads CASSLLSLTGTYNQPQHF. The CDR3 region has the DNA TGCGCCAGCAGCTTGTTGTCCCTGACAGGGACATACAATCAGCCCCAGCATTTT.

The chain couples TRBV6-2 or TRBV6-3 to TRBJ2-1; 8 bases align to TRBD2. V dropped 2 bases and J dropped 9; count of bases not matched to a gene: 18. Per the germline V gene, CDR1 is MNHEY and CDR2 is SVGEGT. CDR3 size: 18 residues. The CDR3 protein is CASSYQPEGSGRMFEQFF. CDR3 in DNA: TGTGCCAGCAGTTACCAACCAGAGGGGAGCGGGAGAATGTTTGAGCAGTTCTTC.

V is TRBV24-1 and J is TRBJ2-3; possible D gene TRBD1, 5 bases. Germline CDR1 KGHDR, CDR2 SFDVKD. Between the trimmed V and J ends, which lost 1 base and 1 base, there was a span of 5 bases. This CDR3 has 14 amino acids. The CDR3, as DNA: TGTGCCACCAGTGATTTACAGGGCACAGATACGCAGTATTTT. This gives the protein CATSDLQGTDTQYF.

The chain carries TRBV7-3 and TRBJ1-1; TRBD1 agrees at 8 bases. Germline V lookup: CDR1 SGHTA, CDR2 FQGTGA. V lost 5 bases, J lost 4 bases, and 6 bases stayed unmatched. The CDR3 contains 14 residues. CDR3 in amino acids: CASSPGGAGTEAFF. The DNA of the CDR3 is TGTGCCAGCAGCCCAGGGGGCGCGGGCACTGAAGCTTTCTTT.

The count of this clone is one. This chain uses TRBV5-4 with TRBJ2-1; 7 nucleotides line up with TRBD2. The junction had 9 bases not matched to a gene; V was cut back by 6 bases and J by 3 bases. The CDR3 consists of 15 residues. Germline V gives CDR1 SGHNT, CDR2 YYREEE (reference sequence). The CDR3 coding sequence is TGTGCCAGCAATGCACCGGGGGGTATCTACAATGAGCAGTTCTTC. Translated, it gives CASNAPGGIYNEQFF.

V and J are TRBV28 and TRBJ1-5; D gene unclear. The CDR3 runs to 15 residues. V was pared by 7 bases and J by 4 bases, with 17 bases between. CDR1 MDHEN and CDR2 SYDVKM come from the germline V gene. This CDR3 is CASIVRGRLNQPQHF. The DNA of the CDR3 is TGTGCCAGCATTGTGCGCGGGCGGCTAAATCAGCCCCAGCATTTT.

The chain combines TRBV6-5 with TRBJ2-1; TRBD2 matches at 13 bases. CDR1 is MNHEY, CDR2 SVGAGI, per germline. CDR3 length equals 15 residues. V lost 6 bases to trimming and J lost 8 bases; unmatched junction nucleotides: 7. The CDR3 nucleotides read TGTGCCAGCAGCACCGGGACTAGCGGGACGGATGAGCAGTTCTTC. As protein: CASSTGTSGTDEQFF.

The CDR3 loop reads CATSTPYQETQYF. In DNA form, the CDR3 reads TGTGCCACCAGCACACCGTACCAAGAGACCCAGTACTTC. V gene TRBV24-1 combines with J gene TRBJ2-5, with D hard to call. The V gene lost 7 bases and the J gene lost 0 bases, with 8 bases spanning the gap. This CDR3 is 13 amino acids long. CDR1 and CDR2 from the germline V gene are KGHDR and SFDVKD.

The chain is built from TRBV2 and TRBJ2-7; no definite D call. Per germline, CDR1 SNHLY and CDR2 FYNNEI. This CDR3 spans 15 amino acids. V was cut by 7 bases and J by 2 bases, with 18 bases left in between. The CDR3, as DNA: TGTGCCAGCAAATGGAGCAGCTCTAATACCTACGAGCAGTACTTC. Translating gives CASKWSSSNTYEQYF.

There are a few counts of this clone. V and J are TRBV9 and TRBJ1-4, with TRBD1 matching over 11 bases. V lost 3 bases to trimming and J lost 8 bases; unmatched junction nucleotides: 6. CDR1 is SGDLS, CDR2 YYNGEE, per germline. This CDR3 spans 15 amino acids. CDR3 sequence: CASSATGTGGEKLFF. Written as DNA, the CDR3 is TGTGCCAGCAGCGCCACCGGGACAGGGGGGGAAAAACTGTTTTTT.

This chain connects TRBV5-1 to TRBJ1-1; TRBD1 matches at 8 bases. CDR3 size: 15 residues. J was trimmed by 6 bases and V by 0 bases; bases with no gene match: 7. Germline values: CDR1 SGHRS, CDR2 YFSETQ. The CDR3 is CASSLGTGSLAEAFF. CDR3 DNA sequence: TGCGCCAGCAGCTTGGGGACAGGGAGTTTGGCTGAAGCTTTCTTT.

This clone turned up a few times. The chain carries TRBV7-9 and TRBJ1-3; D call uncertain. The germline V gene encodes CDR1 SEHNR and CDR2 FQNEAQ (reference sequence). The germline V and J ends were trimmed by 0 bases and 2 bases, with 8 bases remaining between them. The CDR3 has 15 residues. The CDR3 nucleotides read TGTGCCAGCAGCTTAGCAGAGGCCGCTGGAAACACCATATATTTT. Residues: CASSLAEAAGNTIYF.

The DNA of the CDR3 is TGTGCCTGTTCCCTCGTGGGGGCCACAGATACGCAGTATTTT. Translating it yields CACSLVGATDTQYF. This chain uses TRBV30 with TRBJ2-3; possibly TRBD1 for D (6 bases). The CDR3 is 14 residues long. Germline CDR1 is GTSNPN and CDR2 is SVGIG (reference sequence). V was cut by 6 bases and J by 2 bases, with 15 bases left in between.

This clone was detected once. This chain uses TRBV6-4 with TRBJ1-2, with 10 bases lining up with TRBD1. In germline, CDR1 is MRHNA, CDR2 SNTAGT. The CDR3 spans 16 residues. V lost 6 bases and J lost 1; bases outside the gene matches: 8. CDR3 DNA: TGTGCCAGCAGCGGGACAGGGGAAGTTGGTAACTATGGCTACACCTTC. Its protein is CASSGTGEVGNYGYTF.